This T cell receptor (beta chain) was retrieved from a study of blood T cells in healthy people across ages. Ranging in age from roughly 6 to 95, the donors were healthy Caucasian individuals from Russia. Isolated per sample were at least 7 million PBMCs. Trimming took 6 bases from V and 4 from J; bases not matched to a gene: 4. The germline CDR1 and CDR2 sequences are SQVTM and ANQGSEA. The CDR3 length is 14 residues. This clonotype was recorded a few times. Its specificity is not known. Study observations and caveats: PBMC samples, being unsorted, prevented any conclusive comparison of naive and antigen-experienced cells.

PCR was performed a second time for 7 to 11 cycles using a sample-barcoded 5' primer and a J-beta primer mix. The authors tagged each cDNA molecule using a template-switch adaptor with 12 random nucleotides. MiXCR was run by TCRdb on the 5' RACE reads, yielding one entry per CDR3 protein. Of 550,000 to 750,000 distinct CDR3 sequences listed, roughly 20% are singletons. Material for sequencing was blood. This clonotype was obtained from a man between 65 and 85 years old in good health. The V call is TRBV29-1, the J call TRBJ2-2; the match to TRBD1 covers 11 bases. The CDR3 here is CSVLGTGGTGELFF. CDR3 DNA: TGCAGCGTATTAGGGACAGGGGGCACCGGGGAGCTGTTTTTT.